A single sample gave rise to the 30 T cell receptor beta chains below, sequenced in a study of T cells in Graves' hyperthyroidism and ophthalmopathy. There were TCR beta CDR3 regions amplified from RNA transcripts. Primed by the HTBI set, a first-round RT-PCR was run on the TCR CDR3. TCRdb analysed the multiplex PCR reads with MiXCR anew, one entry per CDR3 protein. The sample holds about 350,000 distinct CDR3 sequences, around 14% seen once. Sequenced material: blood. The receptors derive from a woman in her 30s with Graves' hyperthyroidism.

The chain links TRBV19 to TRBJ2-5; D remains ambiguous. The CDR3 is made up of 13 amino acids. Germline-derived CDR1 and CDR2 are LNHDA and SQIVND (reference sequence). Between the trimmed V and J ends, which lost 5 bases and 2 bases, there was a span of 9 bases. CDR3 DNA sequence: TGTGCCAGTAGTCCTAGTTTTCAAGAGACCCAGTACTTC. Translation gives CASSPSFQETQYF.

This clonotype appeared a few times. This may stem from a read error, because a much larger clone lies one nucleotide away. The chain combines TRBV7-9 with TRBJ2-7; 10 nucleotides align to TRBD1. Germline CDR1 and CDR2: SEHNR and FQNEAQ (reference sequence). V shed 8 bases, J shed 6 bases, and the junction held 16 bases outside the gene matches. The CDR3 sequence is 16 residues long. CDR3 nucleotide sequence: TGTGCCAGCCATGGACAGGGGGTTGGGACGATCTGCGAGCAGTACTTC. Translation: CASHGQGVGTICEQYF.

This clonotype was seen repeatedly, ten times or more. This chain uses TRBV2 with TRBJ1-3, with a weak D call TRBD1 (5 bases). The V gene lost 4 bases and the J gene lost 4 bases, with 5 bases spanning the gap. Germline V gene data show CDR1 as SNHLY and CDR2 as FYNNEI. This CDR3 is built from 12 residues. CDR3 sequence: CASSGDGNTIYF. The CDR3 DNA follows: TGTGCCAGCAGTGGGGACGGAAACACCATATATTTT.

This clonotype appeared many times. This chain joins TRBV28 and TRBJ1-2, with D tentatively TRBD1 (5 bases). V was clipped by 10 bases and J by 5 bases, with 17 bases between them. Germline loops: CDR1 MDHEN, CDR2 SYDVKM. The CDR3 covers 13 residues. In DNA form, the CDR3 reads TGTGCCACGGGGGAAACGAGGGCTTATGGCTACACCTTC. It codes for CATGETRAYGYTF.

This clonotype has at least ten counts. For the CDR3, the DNA is TGTGCCAGCAGCTTAGCTAACGGTAGAGGCGAAAAACTGTTTTTT. Encoded protein: CASSLANGRGEKLFF. V gene TRBV7-2 combines with J gene TRBJ1-4; D is unclear. Trimming stripped 0 bases from V and 8 bases from J, with 13 bases between. Per the germline V gene, CDR1 is SGHTA and CDR2 is FQGNSA. The CDR3 covers 15 residues.

This clonotype was seen ten or more times. The chain carries TRBV28 and TRBJ2-1, with D perhaps matching TRBD2 (5 bases). The V gene's germline CDR1 is MDHEN and CDR2 SYDVKM. Trimming removed 3 bases at V and 3 bases at J, with 9 bases between. The CDR3 has 14 residues. This CDR3 reads CASSLPAVYNEQFF. The CDR3 region has the DNA TGTGCCAGCAGTTTGCCAGCGGTCTACAATGAGCAGTTCTTC.

In this sample, this clonotype turned up many times. The J gene is TRBJ2-2, the V gene TRBV20-1, with 7 positions matching TRBD1. V lost 5 bases to trimming and J lost 2 bases; unmatched junction nucleotides: 2. The CDR3 sequence is 13 residues long. Per germline, CDR1 DFQATT and CDR2 SNEGSKA (reference sequence). The CDR3 is CSAWTGNTGELFF. CDR3 DNA: TGCAGTGCTTGGACAGGAAACACCGGGGAGCTGTTTTTT.

There are many counts of this clonotype. CDR3 region: CASSNRDSTDNEQFF. CDR3 DNA: TGTGCCAGCAGTAACCGGGACTCGACGGACAATGAGCAGTTCTTC. V usage is TRBV12-3 or TRBV12-4 and J usage is TRBJ2-1; tentatively, D is TRBD2 (6 bases). The CDR3 runs 15 residues. Trimming took off 5 bases at V and 5 bases at J, with 16 bases between the two ends.

This clonotype was seen ten or more times. This CDR3 reads CASSRGTDTEAFF. In DNA form, the CDR3 reads TGTGCCAGTAGCAGGGGAACGGACACTGAAGCTTTCTTT. The rearrangement links TRBV19 to TRBJ1-1, with D possibly being TRBD1 (6 bases). This CDR3 is built from 13 residues. With 6 bases removed from V and 3 bases from J, the gap between germline ends came to 11 bases. CDR1 is LNHDA and CDR2 is SQIVND in the germline V gene (reference sequence).

Ten or more counts support this clonotype. The chain combines TRBV7-9 with TRBJ2-1; TRBD1 agrees at 9 bases. V lost 5 bases to trimming and J lost 4 bases; unmatched junction nucleotides: 9. CDR3 size: 16 residues. Germline V CDR1 and CDR2: SEHNR, FQNEAQ (reference sequence). The CDR3 protein is CASSRTTGGRYNEQFF. In DNA, the CDR3 is TGTGCCAGCAGCAGAACGACAGGGGGACGATACAATGAGCAGTTCTTC.

About this clonotype itself: A read error is likely, as this CDR3 ends without the conserved phenylalanine or tryptophan. This chain links TRBV12-3 or TRBV12-4 with TRBJ2-1; the match to TRBD1 covers 8 bases. The CDR3 sequence is 15 residues long. The CDR3 bases are TGTGCCAGCAGGTTAGAAGGACAGGGAGGAAATGAGCAGTTCCTC. Its protein is CASRLEGQGGNEQFL.

The chain carries TRBV20-1 and TRBJ1-2, with a weak D call TRBD1 (5 bases). Between the trimmed V and J ends, which lost 1 base and 0 bases, there was a span of 24 bases. The CDR3 has 19 residues. Germline lookup yields CDR1 DFQATT and CDR2 SNEGSKA (reference sequence). This CDR3 is CSARARIGLGKGSNYGYTF. CDR3 bases: TGCAGTGCTAGAGCTCGAATTGGGTTGGGGAAGGGGTCTAACTATGGCTACACCTTC.

This clonotype came up many times. The chain employs TRBV7-9 and TRBJ2-3; 9 nucleotides align to TRBD2. This CDR3 has 16 residues. V was pared by 2 bases and J by 2 bases, with 5 bases of the junction left unmatched. CDR1 and CDR2 (germline): SEHNR, FQNEAQ (reference sequence). The DNA for the CDR3 is TGTGCCAGCAGCTTAACGACTAGCGGTTACACAGATACGCAGTATTTT. Translated: CASSLTTSGYTDTQYF. The full variable domain, with the rest looked up from reference TRBV7-9 and TRBJ2-3, is DTGVSQNPRHKITKRGQNVTFRCDPISEHNRLYWYRQTLGQGPEFLTYFQNEAQLEKSRLLSDRFSAERPKGSFSTLEIQRTEQGDSAMYLCASSLTTSGYTDTQYFGPGTRLTVL.

This clonotype was counted between two and nine times. CDR3 nucleotides: TGTGCCAGCAGCCCGCGGGGTGCGCGCGAGCAGTACTTC. It yields the protein CASSPRGAREQYF. The chain couples TRBV9 to TRBJ2-7; tentatively, D is TRBD2 (6 bases). CDR3 size: 13 residues. Deletions cut 4 bases from V and 6 bases from J, with 14 bases between. CDR1 and CDR2 from the germline V gene are SGDLS and YYNGEE.

The CDR3 DNA sequence: TGTGCCAGCAGCTTAGTTCGCGGGAGGGGCTACAATGAGCAGTTCTTC. It is translated as CASSLVRGRGYNEQFF. The V call is TRBV11-2, the J call TRBJ2-1, with 9 positions matching TRBD2. Trimming took 1 base from V and 3 from J; bases not matched to a gene: 4. Looked up from germline, CDR1 is SGHAT and CDR2 is FQNNGV. The CDR3 covers 16 residues.

Only a few counts were recorded for this clonotype. The genes are TRBV30 and TRBJ2-3; D gene unclear. Trimming shortened V by 2 bases and J by 2 bases, and 8 bases separated the two germline ends. Germline loops: CDR1 GTSNPN, CDR2 SVGIG (reference sequence). This CDR3 has 13 amino acids. CDR3 in DNA: TGTGCCTGGAGTCCGGGTTACACAGATACGCAGTATTTT. This codes for CAWSPGYTDTQYF.

The chain carries TRBV20-1 and TRBJ2-1, with 7 nucleotides matching TRBD2. Germline assignment: CDR1 DFQATT and CDR2 SNEGSKA (reference sequence). This CDR3 contains 17 residues. The junction had 17 bases not matched to a gene; V was cut back by 5 bases and J by 4 bases. The CDR3 spells CSAYTRSSGSDYNEQFF. DNA for the CDR3: TGCAGTGCTTACACCCGGAGTAGCGGGTCGGATTACAATGAGCAGTTCTTC.

This clonotype occurred a few times. CDR3 amino acids: CASRMRAHPGYTF. CDR3 nucleotides: TGTGCCAGCAGGATGAGGGCTCATCCTGGCTACACCTTC. V and J are TRBV6-1 and TRBJ1-2; D call uncertain. V gave up 6 bases and J gave up 7 bases, with 15 bases separating them. There are 13 residues in the CDR3. Germline CDR1 MNHNS, CDR2 SASEGT.

This clonotype occurred many times. The V call is TRBV12-3 or TRBV12-4, the J call TRBJ1-4, with D unresolved. CDR3 length: 15 residues. The V end lost 6 bases, the J end lost 8 bases, and 19 bases lay between the germline ends. Here the CDR3 DNA reads TGTGCCAGCAGGCAAGAGTCGGCGTCGACCGAAAAACTGTTTTTT. Protein sequence: CASRQESASTEKLFF.

CDR3 in amino acids: CASSLLSGPSYEQYF. The CDR3 DNA reads TGTGCCAGCAGCCTTCTCAGCGGCCCCTCCTACGAGCAGTACTTC. V is TRBV7-8 and J is TRBJ2-7; D possibly corresponds to TRBD2 (5 bases). The CDR3 length is 15 residues. Trimming pared 5 bases from V and 0 bases from J, leaving 14 bases between. CDR1 and CDR2 from the germline V gene are SGHVS and FQNEAQ.

The rearrangement uses TRBV7-9 and TRBJ1-1; D unclear. Trimming took 5 bases from V and 10 from J, leaving 20 bases between them. The CDR3 totals 14 residues. Germline-derived CDR1 and CDR2 are SEHNR and FQNEAQ (reference sequence). The CDR3 bases are TGTGCCAGCAGCCTAAAGGAAATGGCTTTCGGAGCTTTCTTT. Encoded protein: CASSLKEMAFGAFF. The full variable domain, completed using reference TRBV7-9 and TRBJ1-1, is DTGVSQNPRHKITKRGQNVTFRCDPISEHNRLYWYRQTLGQGPEFLTYFQNEAQLEKSRLLSDRFSAERPKGSFSTLEIQRTEQGDSAMYLCASSLKEMAFGAFFGQGTRLTVV.

This chain joins TRBV7-9 and TRBJ1-6; D possibly corresponds to TRBD1 (5 bases). V was clipped by 4 bases and J by 3 bases, with 7 bases between them. The V gene's germline CDR1 is SEHNR and CDR2 FQNEAQ (reference sequence). CDR3 length equals 14 residues. Here the CDR3 reads CASSSGLYNSPLHF. CDR3 in DNA: TGTGCCAGCAGCTCGGGACTCTATAATTCACCCCTCCACTTT.

There are a few counts of this clonotype. This chain joins TRBV29-1 and TRBJ2-7, with 7 bases identical to TRBD1. CDR1 is SQVTM and CDR2 is ANQGSEA in the germline V gene. CDR3 length: 11 amino acids. V trimming: 6 bases; J trimming: 3 bases; junction bases outside the gene matches: 2. CDR3 region: CSVRTGYEQYF. The CDR3 DNA reads as TGCAGCGTGAGGACAGGCTACGAGCAGTACTTC.

This chain connects TRBV5-1 to TRBJ1-1; tentatively, D is TRBD1 (5 bases). CDR1 SGHRS and CDR2 YFSETQ come from the germline V gene. There are 14 residues in the CDR3. The germline V and J ends were trimmed by 0 bases and 5 bases, with 11 bases remaining between them. CDR3 loop: CASSLASGGTEAFF. CDR3 DNA sequence: TGCGCCAGCAGCTTGGCGTCCGGGGGGACTGAAGCTTTCTTT.

This clonotype was counted between two and nine times. V and J are TRBV28 and TRBJ1-5; no definite D call. Germline-derived CDR1 and CDR2 are MDHEN and SYDVKM. This CDR3 has 12 amino acids. Trimming left V 7 bases short and J 4 bases short, with 8 bases between. CDR3 in DNA: TGTGCCAGCAAACTTGGAAATCAGCCCCAGCATTTT. It yields the protein CASKLGNQPQHF.

This clonotype was found many times. This chain joins TRBV20-1 and TRBJ2-1, with D tentatively TRBD2 (5 bases). With 6 bases removed from V and 8 bases from J, the gap between germline ends came to 17 bases. This CDR3 is built from 13 residues. Per germline, CDR1 DFQATT and CDR2 SNEGSKA (reference sequence). The CDR3 sequence is CSAPSTRVDEQFF. In nucleotides, the CDR3 is TGCAGTGCCCCTTCCACTAGGGTCGATGAGCAGTTCTTC.

There are a few counts of this clonotype. The chain is built from TRBV12-3 or TRBV12-4 and TRBJ1-1; a possible D gene is TRBD1 (5 bases). This CDR3 contains 13 residues. V was trimmed by 5 bases and J by 1 base, leaving 8 bases between them. The CDR3 loop is CASSDSRNTEAFF. DNA for the CDR3: TGTGCCAGCAGTGACAGTCGGAACACTGAAGCTTTCTTT.

At least ten counts were recorded for this clonotype. The rearrangement joins TRBV11-3 to TRBJ2-7; TRBD2 might be the D (6 bases). This CDR3 is built from 15 residues. The germline gives CDR1 SGHNT, CDR2 YENEEA. The V end lost 5 bases, the J end lost 5 bases, and 19 bases lay between the germline ends. The CDR3 loop reads CASSLTTGRQNEQYF. Written as DNA, the CDR3 is TGTGCCAGCAGCCTGACTACCGGGAGACAAAACGAGCAGTACTTC.

The count of this clonotype is one. The chain is built from TRBV5-6 and TRBJ1-1; D gene ambiguous. V was shortened by 1 base and J by 0 bases, with 13 bases between the two germline ends. The CDR3 is 16 amino acids. Germline CDR1 is SGHDT and CDR2 is YYEEEE. Here the CDR3 reads CASSLTGRYMNTEAFF. DNA of the CDR3: TGTGCCAGCAGCTTGACTGGCAGATACATGAACACTGAAGCTTTCTTT.

The chain has TRBV20-1 and TRBJ1-1, with D possibly being TRBD1 (5 bases). The CDR3 extends over 13 amino acids. Germline V gives CDR1 DFQATT, CDR2 SNEGSKA (reference sequence). Between the trimmed V and J ends, which lost 2 bases and 0 bases, there was a span of 7 bases. The CDR3 spells CSARSGLNTEAFF. In DNA form, the CDR3 reads TGCAGTGCTAGATCAGGGTTGAACACTGAAGCTTTCTTT.